This T cell receptor beta chain was obtained from a study of Ad26.COV2.S vaccination and SARS-CoV-2 variants. Study-level information: Participants got Ad26.COV2.S intramuscularly, once or twice 56 days apart. Study-level results: Measures of TCR breadth and depth may have fallen short of total T cell responses. Vaccine and placebo recipients had similar non-spike TCR breadth.

Generated by immunoSEQ multiplex PCR, the TCRdb table keeps only in-frame clones and is missing some. The repertoire holds a few hundred thousand clones, with 80% to 95% as singletons. The junction had 6 bases not matched to a gene; V was cut back by 1 base and J by 7 bases. Germline values: CDR1 SGHRS, CDR2 YFSETQ. CDR3 length: 15 residues. As to treatment: around 19 received Ad26.COV2.S at low or high dose, single or two shots; about 5 received placebo; per-sample allocation not given. On day 63 after the first injection, vaccine and placebo recipients gave samples. Aged 18-55 years, donor was enrolled in Boston in 2020. Details on this clone: Its target is not known.

This specimen consisted of peripheral blood, obtained in a trial of Ad26.COV2.S vaccine versus placebo. The chain uses TRBV5-1 and TRBJ2-2, with 8 bases that match TRBD2. This clonotype was sampled from a person aged 18 to 59 who received the Ad26.COV2.S COVID-19 vaccine or a placebo. CDR3 nucleotides: TGCGCCAGCAGCTTGAAAGCGGGAGATGTCGGGGAGCTGTTTTTT. Translation gives CASSLKAGDVGELFF.